One sample yielded the 10 T cell receptor beta chains listed below, sequenced in a study of CXCR3-negative and CXCR3-positive naive CD8 T cells. The study made its TRB cDNA libraries by 5' RACE, adding UMI labels. TCRdb reprocessed the 5' RACE reads and keeps a single row for each CDR3 protein, giving no DNA. This repertoire includes 100,000 to 150,000 distinct CDR3 sequences. Sequencing was performed on naive CXCR3- CD8+ T cells from blood. Subset given: CD45RO-CCR7+CD27+CD95- naive CD8+ T cells lacking CXCR3 (TNR3-). The origin of the receptors is a human donor in good health. Some clones in this sample may be carry-over from other donors' samples.

This sequence joins TRBV4-3 and TRBJ2-1; with no DNA, the TCRdb D assignment of TRBD2 cannot be verified. Per germline, CDR1 LGHNA and CDR2 YSLEER. CDR3 length: 17 residues. The CDR3 spells CASSQDGSGAFYNEQFF.

The genes are TRBV5-6 and TRBJ2-3; TCRdb's D call of TRBD2 is untestable without DNA. From germline, CDR1 is SGHDT and CDR2 YYEEEE. This CDR3 comprises 17 residues. The CDR3 loop is CASSFGLAGEVSDTQYF.

The rearrangement links TRBV5-4 to TRBJ2-1; with no DNA, the TCRdb D assignment of TRBD1 cannot be verified. CDR3 length equals 13 residues. In germline, CDR1 is SGHNT, CDR2 YYREEE (reference sequence). The CDR3 is CAWARTGGNEQFF. Looking up the rest from reference TRBV5-4 and TRBJ2-1 gives the full variable domain: ETGVTQSPTHLIKTRGQQVTLRCSSQSGHNTVSWYQQALGQGPQFIFQYYREEENGRGNFPPRFSGLQFPNYSSELNVNALELDDSALYLCAWARTGGNEQFFGPGTRLTVL.

J is TRBJ2-5 and V is TRBV28; absent DNA, TCRdb's TRBD1 call cannot be checked. Per germline, CDR1 MDHEN and CDR2 SYDVKM. The CDR3 totals 15 residues. The CDR3: CASSLEGRGGETQYF.

The chain is built from TRBV4-3 and TRBJ2-3. CDR1 and CDR2 (germline): LGHNA, YSLEER. There are 17 residues in the CDR3. The CDR3: CASSQDLYRPHTDTQYF.

The CDR3 protein is CASSMTYNEQFF. J is TRBJ2-1 and V is TRBV19. The CDR3 is 12 residues long. Germline-derived CDR1 and CDR2 are LNHDA and SQIVND (reference sequence).

The rearrangement uses TRBV5-1 and TRBJ2-3; the D call of TRBD2 rests on TCRdb alone, since no DNA is present to check it. From germline, CDR1 is SGHRS and CDR2 YFSETQ. The CDR3 has 15 residues. The CDR3 region is CASSSGGTSTDTQYF.

This chain joins TRBV10-3 and TRBJ2-1. CDR1 and CDR2 from the germline V gene are ENHRY and SYGVKD. CDR3 size: 16 residues. CDR3 region: CAISESIRGSYNEQFF.

The chain uses TRBV7-9 and TRBJ1-2. Germline V gene data show CDR1 as SEHNR and CDR2 as FQNEAQ (reference sequence). There are 13 residues in the CDR3. CDR3 loop: CASRRPSTMALTF.

V usage is TRBV4-1 and J usage is TRBJ2-7; the D gene TCRdb calls, TRBD1, cannot be checked with no DNA. The CDR3 consists of 16 residues. In germline, CDR1 is MGHRA, CDR2 YSYEKL. The CDR3 sequence is CASSQEPGRASYEQYF.